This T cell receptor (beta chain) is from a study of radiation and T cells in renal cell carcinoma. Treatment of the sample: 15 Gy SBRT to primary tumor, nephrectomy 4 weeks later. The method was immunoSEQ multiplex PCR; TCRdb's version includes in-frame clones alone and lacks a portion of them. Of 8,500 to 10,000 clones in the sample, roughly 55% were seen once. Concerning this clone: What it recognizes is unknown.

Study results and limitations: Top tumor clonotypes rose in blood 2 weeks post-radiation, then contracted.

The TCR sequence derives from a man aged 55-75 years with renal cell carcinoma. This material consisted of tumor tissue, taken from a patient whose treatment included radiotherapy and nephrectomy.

The chain's CDR3 is CAISVDQQGVYGYTF. CDR3 coding DNA: TGTGCCATCAGTGTCGATCAACAGGGGGTGTATGGCTACACCTTC. This chain joins TRBV10-3 and TRBJ1-2, with 8 bases that match TRBD1. Germline CDR1 is ENHRY and CDR2 is SYGVKD. The CDR3 is 15 amino acids. Unmatched junction bases numbered 9, after V lost 4 bases and J lost 5 bases.